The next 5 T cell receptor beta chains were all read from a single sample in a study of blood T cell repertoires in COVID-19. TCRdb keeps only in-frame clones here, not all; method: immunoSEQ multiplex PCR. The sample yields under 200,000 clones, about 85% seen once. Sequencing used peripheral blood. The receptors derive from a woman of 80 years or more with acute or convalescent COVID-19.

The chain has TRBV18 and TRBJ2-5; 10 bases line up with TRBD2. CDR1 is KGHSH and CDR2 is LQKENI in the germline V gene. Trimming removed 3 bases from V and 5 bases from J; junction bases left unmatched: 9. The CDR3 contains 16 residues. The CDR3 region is CASSPPAGGARETQYF. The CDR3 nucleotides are TGTGCCAGCTCACCTCCAGCGGGAGGGGCGAGGGAGACCCAGTACTTC.

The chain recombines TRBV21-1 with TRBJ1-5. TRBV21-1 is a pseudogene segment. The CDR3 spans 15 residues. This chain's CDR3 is CASSTRQYSNQPQHF. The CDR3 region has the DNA TGTGCCAGCAGCACTAGGCAGTATAGCAATCAGCCCCAGCATTTT.

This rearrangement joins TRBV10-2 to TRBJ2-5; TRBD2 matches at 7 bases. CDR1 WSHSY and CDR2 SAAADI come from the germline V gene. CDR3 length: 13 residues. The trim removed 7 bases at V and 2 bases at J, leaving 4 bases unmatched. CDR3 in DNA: TGCGCCAGCAATCCTAGCGGACAAGAGACCCAGTACTTC. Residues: CASNPSGQETQYF.

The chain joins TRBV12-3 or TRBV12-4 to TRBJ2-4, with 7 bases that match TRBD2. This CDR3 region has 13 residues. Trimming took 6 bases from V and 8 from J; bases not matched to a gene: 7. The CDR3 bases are TGTGCCAGCAGCAAACGGGAGGTCGACATTCAGTACTTC. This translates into CASSKREVDIQYF.

The CDR3 spells CASSPPGTGTVYGYTF. In DNA, the CDR3 is TGTGCCAGCTCACCACCCGGGACAGGGACTGTCTATGGCTACACCTTC. The chain links TRBV18 to TRBJ1-2; TRBD1 agrees at 9 bases. J gave up 4 bases and V 0 bases, and 6 bases lay outside the gene matches. The length of the CDR3 is 16 residues. Germline CDR1 and CDR2: KGHSH and LQKENI.